What follows are 6 T cell receptor beta chains derived from one specimen sequenced in a study of STAT3 mutations in large granular lymphocyte leukemia. Some clones are missing from TCRdb's copy, which holds only in-frame ones; the method was immunoSEQ multiplex PCR. The table shows over 30,000 clones, with about 86% occurring only once. Study-wide results and limits: In T-cell large granular lymphocyte leukemia, about half of patients showed multiple immunodominant subclonotypes.

Their antigens remain unidentified. Source material: peripheral blood mononuclear cells. Receptor source: a man aged 55 to 70 with T-cell large granular lymphocyte leukemia. Some clones in this sample may be carry-over from other donors' samples.

This chain links TRBV19 with TRBJ2-3, with TRBD2 matching over 12 bases. Losses at the gene ends were 7 bases for V and 5 bases for J; bases not matched to a gene: 4. Germline CDR1 is LNHDA and CDR2 is SQIVND (reference sequence). This CDR3 has 14 residues. The DNA of the CDR3 is TGTGCCAGTACTTCGACTAGCGGGAGAGATACGCAGTATTTT. Amino acids: CASTSTSGRDTQYF.

V and J are TRBV5-1 and TRBJ1-3; D call uncertain. Trimming took 0 bases from V and 0 from J, leaving 7 bases between them. Germline V gene lookup returns CDR1 SGHRS and CDR2 YFSETQ. CDR3 length: 15 amino acids. CDR3 in amino acids: CASSLDPSSGNTIYF. CDR3 DNA: TGCGCCAGCAGCTTGGACCCTAGCTCTGGAAACACCATATATTTT.

The V call is TRBV27, the J call TRBJ2-7, with D possibly being TRBD1 (5 bases). The CDR3 totals 16 residues. CDR1 is MNHEY, CDR2 SMNVEV, per germline (reference sequence). V gave up 3 bases and J gave up 4 bases, with 19 bases separating them. The CDR3 is CASSFLQGSRIYEQYF. The CDR3, as DNA: TGTGCCAGCAGTTTCCTCCAGGGCAGCCGAATATACGAGCAGTACTTC.

The chain links TRBV9 to TRBJ2-7; no reliable D call. This CDR3 comprises 14 residues. Trimming removed 0 bases from V and 0 bases from J, with 7 bases in between. The V gene's germline CDR1 is SGDLS and CDR2 YYNGEE. The CDR3, as DNA: TGTGCCAGCAGCGTAGACCAGAGCTCCTACGAGCAGTACTTC. Amino acid sequence: CASSVDQSSYEQYF.

The chain links TRBV9 to TRBJ2-2, with TRBD2 matching over 11 bases. The ends lost 0 bases at V and 5 bases at J; junction bases unmatched: 6. There are 17 residues in the CDR3. Germline V gene lookup returns CDR1 SGDLS and CDR2 YYNGEE. CDR3 sequence reads: CASSVVEIAGGTGELFF. In nucleotides, the CDR3 is TGTGCCAGCAGCGTAGTGGAAATAGCGGGAGGGACCGGGGAGCTGTTTTTT.

The chain employs TRBV7-2 and TRBJ2-1; 11 nucleotides agree with TRBD2. This CDR3 comprises 16 residues. Germline CDR1 and CDR2: SGHTA and FQGNSA. With V trimmed by 1 base and J by 9 bases, 8 bases remained unmatched. CDR3 bases: TGTGCCAGCAGCTTAGGGGGGTCTAGCGGGAGGACTGAGCAGTTCTTC. Protein: CASSLGGSSGRTEQFF.